This section outlines one TCR beta chain sequence together with its context. In the source study's methods: The authors estimated nucleated cell counts from reference gene primer amplification. Profiling relied on immunoSEQ multiplex PCR, and the TCRdb table lists in-frame clones only, not all of them. V and J calls and clone size are given by that table; D and trimming were obtained from the DNA. The sample lists 150,000 to 200,000 clones, about 76% occurring once. This sample was included in a study of blood T cell repertoires in COVID-19. Study-wide context: T cells, B-cell-depleted T cells, or PBMCs supplied cDNA or gDNA.

The CDR3 is made up of 13 amino acids. The V gene's germline CDR1 is SGDLS and CDR2 YYNGEE. Trimming took off 3 bases at V and 5 bases at J, with 11 bases between the two ends. During active infection, Seattle patients enrolled and were then monitored through disease. Sequenced sample: peripheral blood. V is TRBV9 and J is TRBJ1-1; a possible D gene is TRBD1 (5 bases). The receptor was isolated from a woman between 40 and 50 years old with COVID-19, enrolled during active disease. CDR3 DNA: TGTGCCAGCAGCGAACAGGTCCATACTGAAGCTTTCTTT. This encodes CASSEQVHTEAFF.